This T cell receptor (beta chain) came from a study of PD-1 blockade in mismatch repair-deficient tumors. For the study at large: Patients had fewer than 15 mismatch repair-deficient cancer types and were previously treated and progressing. Study-wide points: After pembrolizumab, tumor-resident clones rose rapidly, then generally contracted before radiologic responses.

Profiling relied on immunoSEQ multiplex PCR, and the TCRdb table lists in-frame clones only, not all of them. The repertoire includes about 84,000 clones, over 70% of them detected once, and about 2.4% sits in the top ten. There are 14 residues in the CDR3. Germline CDR1 SEHNR, CDR2 FQNEAQ (reference sequence). The V and J ends lost 11 bases and 5 bases, in that order; junction bases with no gene match: 10. With regard to this clone: What it recognizes is unknown.

The genes are TRBV7-9 and TRBJ2-1; 9 nucleotides agree with TRBD1. The receptor was derived from an adult with mismatch repair-deficient cancer. Sequences were derived from peripheral blood, sampled 12 weeks after starting pembrolizumab. Written as DNA, the CDR3 is TGTGCCGGTTTCGGGACAGGGAGTGACAATGAGCAGTTCTTC. It is translated as CAGFGTGSDNEQFF. Supplemented by reference TRBV7-9 and TRBJ2-1, the full variable domain reads DTGVSQNPRHKITKRGQNVTFRCDPISEHNRLYWYRQTLGQGPEFLTYFQNEAQLEKSRLLSDRFSAERPKGSFSTLEIQRTEQGDSAMYLCAGFGTGSDNEQFFGPGTRLTVL.